The next 18 T cell receptor beta chains were all read from a single sample in a study of T cell repertoires in cytomegalovirus infection (dated by TCRdb to the late 2010s). No antigen has been assigned to these receptors. Taken with the paper, the label for treatment or condition translates to: in vitro stimulation with specific CMV peptide epitopes to enrich CMV-specific T cells. Sequencing instrument: Illumina HiSeq 1500. In-frame beta chains were kept once TCRdb had trimmed the public reads at Q25 with fastp and called clones with MiXCR. When rows share a CDR3 protein, they turn into one entry using the most common DNA and genes. This sample is represented by about 110,000 distinct CDR3 sequences; around 29% of them were singletons. The ten largest clones add up to about 81% of the sample. The sequences come from CD8+ T cells from cultured PBMCs, collected from culture after CMV antigen stimulation. Source of these receptors: a human donor in good health (CMV status not recorded). Some clones in this sample may be carry-over from other donors' samples.

The chain links TRBV7-2 to TRBJ1-2, with D possibly matching TRBD1 (6 bases). Trimming took 5 bases from V and 4 from J, leaving 20 bases between them. Germline loops: CDR1 SGHTA, CDR2 FQGNSA. CDR3 length: 16 residues. CDR3 nucleotide sequence: TGTGCCAGCAGCCAAGGGGGTGTCATTTCGGCCTATGGCTACACCTTC. Translated: CASSQGGVISAYGYTF.

This clonotype was counted at least ten times. This sequence joins TRBV11-2 and TRBJ1-1; D is perhaps TRBD1 (5 bases). V was clipped by 5 bases and J by 4 bases, with 14 bases between them. This CDR3 contains 14 residues. Germline V gene sequence: CDR1 SGHAT, CDR2 FQNNGV. CDR3 in DNA: TGTGCCAGCAGCGAAGGGACTCGGGCCACTGAAGCTTTCTTT. Amino acids: CASSEGTRATEAFF.

This clonotype has more than one count but fewer than ten. This chain uses TRBV7-9 with TRBJ2-7; unclear D gene. Germline values: CDR1 SEHNR, CDR2 FQNEAQ (reference sequence). Trimming removed 0 bases at V and 7 bases at J, with 7 bases between. This CDR3 has 12 residues. CDR3 amino acids: CASSLASLEQYF. Here the CDR3 DNA reads TGTGCCAGCAGCTTAGCATCGCTGGAGCAGTACTTC.

This clonotype was counted between two and nine times. V usage is TRBV12-3 or TRBV12-4 and J usage is TRBJ1-2; D uncertain. Between the trimmed V and J ends, which lost 2 bases and 2 bases, there was a span of 0 bases. The CDR3 contains 11 residues. This chain's CDR3 is CASSLNYGYTF. The CDR3 bases are TGTGCCAGCAGTTTAAACTATGGCTACACCTTC.

This clonotype was counted a few times. The chain recombines TRBV12-5 with TRBJ1-4; no firm D call. The CDR3 covers 14 residues. Trimming removed 2 bases at V and 7 bases at J, with 11 bases between. CDR1 LGHNT and CDR2 FRNRAP come from the germline V gene. CDR3 loop: CASGLNGGFEKLFF. CDR3 bases: TGTGCTAGTGGTTTGAACGGAGGGTTTGAAAAACTGTTTTTT.

There are many counts of this clonotype. V usage is TRBV13 and J usage is TRBJ2-3; 11 bases line up with TRBD2. Germline V CDR1 and CDR2: PRHDT, FYEKMQ (reference sequence). This CDR3 spans 16 amino acids. V lost 5 bases to trimming and J lost 2 bases; unmatched junction nucleotides: 6. The CDR3 here is CASSLTSGDITDTQYF. The CDR3 region has the DNA TGTGCCAGCAGCCTGACTAGCGGGGATATCACAGATACGCAGTATTTT.

This clonotype was found many times. This sequence joins TRBV12-3 or TRBV12-4 and TRBJ1-3, with TRBD1 as a possible D gene (6 bases). The CDR3 covers 14 residues. With 6 bases removed from V and 3 bases from J, the gap between germline ends came to 12 bases. The CDR3 region is CASSQGRGGNTIYF. CDR3 nucleotides: TGTGCCAGCAGCCAGGGCAGGGGTGGAAACACCATATATTTT.

The chain carries TRBV5-6 and TRBJ1-6; 8 bases match TRBD1. This CDR3 spans 17 amino acids. The germline gives CDR1 SGHDT, CDR2 YYEEEE. V lost 4 bases and J lost 0; bases outside the gene matches: 6. CDR3: CASSDGTGHSYNSPLHF. In DNA form, the CDR3 reads TGTGCCAGCAGCGACGGGACAGGTCACTCCTATAATTCACCCCTCCACTTT.

This clonotype has only a few counts. CDR3 protein: CASSPDRGASYEQYF. The CDR3 DNA sequence: TGTGCCAGCAGCCCCGACAGGGGAGCCTCCTACGAGCAGTACTTC. This rearrangement joins TRBV3-1 to TRBJ2-7, with 8 nucleotides matching TRBD1. Germline assignment: CDR1 LGHDT and CDR2 YNNKEL (reference sequence). The junction had 5 bases not matched to a gene; V was cut back by 4 bases and J by 0 bases. The CDR3 extends over 15 amino acids.

This clonotype showed up many times. The chain uses TRBV20-1 and TRBJ1-1; D not resolved. The CDR3 totals 13 residues. V was trimmed by 1 base and J by 4 bases, leaving 10 bases between them. The V gene's germline CDR1 is DFQATT and CDR2 SNEGSKA (reference sequence). CDR3 in amino acids: CSARVSRGTEAFF. CDR3 coding DNA: TGCAGTGCTAGAGTTTCCCGGGGCACTGAAGCTTTCTTT.

The chain recombines TRBV6-5 with TRBJ2-3; D tentatively fits TRBD1 or TRBD2 (5 bases each). CDR3 length: 15 residues. Trimming stripped 0 bases from V and 2 bases from J, with 9 bases between. Germline assignment: CDR1 MNHEY and CDR2 SVGAGI. The CDR3 reads CASSYSPGHTDTQYF. The CDR3 coding sequence is TGTGCCAGCAGTTACTCCCCGGGGCACACAGATACGCAGTATTTT.

As regards this clonotype: A much larger clone differs by one base, so this may be a read error. This sequence joins TRBV5-6 and TRBJ1-1; D not resolved. CDR1 is SGHDT, CDR2 YYEEEE, per germline. CDR3 size: 12 residues. The CDR3 DNA follows: TGTGTCAGCAGCTCGGGGAACACTGAAGCTTTCTTT. This translates into CVSSSGNTEAFF.

This clonotype came up a few times. The chain is built from TRBV9 and TRBJ2-7; D remains unclear. This CDR3 is built from 15 residues. Germline CDR1 SGDLS, CDR2 YYNGEE. Trimming cost V 0 bases and J 0 bases, with 10 bases left between them. This CDR3 is CASSVGADFSYEQYF. As DNA, the CDR3 is TGTGCCAGCAGCGTAGGGGCCGATTTCTCCTACGAGCAGTACTTC.

This clonotype came up many times. The V gene is TRBV7-2, the J gene TRBJ2-2, with 8 bases lining up with TRBD1. The CDR3 is 17 residues long. Germline CDR1 is SGHTA and CDR2 is FQGNSA. Trimming cost V 2 bases and J 4 bases; bases outside gene matches: 9. CDR3 sequence (DNA): TGTGCCAGCAGCTTATATTCCGGGACAGGACTCACCGGGGAGCTGTTTTTT. Protein sequence: CASSLYSGTGLTGELFF.

This clonotype has more than one count but fewer than ten. The chain carries TRBV24-1 and TRBJ2-3; D unresolved. CDR1 is KGHDR and CDR2 is SFDVKD in the germline V gene. V was clipped by 4 bases and J by 0 bases, with 10 bases between them. CDR3 length equals 15 residues. CDR3 region: CATSDLTGSTDTQYF. The CDR3 region has the DNA TGTGCCACCAGTGACCTAACTGGGAGCACAGATACGCAGTATTTT.

The chain carries TRBV5-1 and TRBJ1-1; the match to TRBD1 covers 7 bases. This CDR3 has 18 residues. The V gene end was trimmed by 0 bases and the J gene end by 2 bases; junction bases not matched to a gene: 13. Looked up from germline, CDR1 is SGHRS and CDR2 is YFSETQ. CDR3 in amino acids: CASSLAATGSMGNTEAFF. The CDR3 nucleotides read TGCGCCAGCAGCTTGGCCGCGACAGGGTCTATGGGCAACACTGAAGCTTTCTTT.

The V call is TRBV27, the J call TRBJ1-6; 9 bases are shared with TRBD1. With V trimmed by 8 bases and J by 10 bases, 6 bases remained unmatched. Germline lookup yields CDR1 MNHEY and CDR2 SMNVEV (reference sequence). CDR3 length equals 13 residues. As DNA, the CDR3 is TGTGCCAGCCTCGGACAGGGGCCCTCACCCCTCCACTTT. Encoded protein: CASLGQGPSPLHF.

This clonotype showed up just a few times. CDR3 sequence: CASSLRPGPNYGYTF. The CDR3 nucleotides read TGTGCCAGCAGTTTACGACCAGGGCCTAACTATGGCTACACCTTC. The chain recombines TRBV27 with TRBJ1-2; D might be TRBD1 (5 bases). CDR1 is MNHEY, CDR2 SMNVEV, per germline (reference sequence). The CDR3 is 15 amino acids. V was trimmed by 2 bases and J by 0 bases, leaving 10 bases between them.